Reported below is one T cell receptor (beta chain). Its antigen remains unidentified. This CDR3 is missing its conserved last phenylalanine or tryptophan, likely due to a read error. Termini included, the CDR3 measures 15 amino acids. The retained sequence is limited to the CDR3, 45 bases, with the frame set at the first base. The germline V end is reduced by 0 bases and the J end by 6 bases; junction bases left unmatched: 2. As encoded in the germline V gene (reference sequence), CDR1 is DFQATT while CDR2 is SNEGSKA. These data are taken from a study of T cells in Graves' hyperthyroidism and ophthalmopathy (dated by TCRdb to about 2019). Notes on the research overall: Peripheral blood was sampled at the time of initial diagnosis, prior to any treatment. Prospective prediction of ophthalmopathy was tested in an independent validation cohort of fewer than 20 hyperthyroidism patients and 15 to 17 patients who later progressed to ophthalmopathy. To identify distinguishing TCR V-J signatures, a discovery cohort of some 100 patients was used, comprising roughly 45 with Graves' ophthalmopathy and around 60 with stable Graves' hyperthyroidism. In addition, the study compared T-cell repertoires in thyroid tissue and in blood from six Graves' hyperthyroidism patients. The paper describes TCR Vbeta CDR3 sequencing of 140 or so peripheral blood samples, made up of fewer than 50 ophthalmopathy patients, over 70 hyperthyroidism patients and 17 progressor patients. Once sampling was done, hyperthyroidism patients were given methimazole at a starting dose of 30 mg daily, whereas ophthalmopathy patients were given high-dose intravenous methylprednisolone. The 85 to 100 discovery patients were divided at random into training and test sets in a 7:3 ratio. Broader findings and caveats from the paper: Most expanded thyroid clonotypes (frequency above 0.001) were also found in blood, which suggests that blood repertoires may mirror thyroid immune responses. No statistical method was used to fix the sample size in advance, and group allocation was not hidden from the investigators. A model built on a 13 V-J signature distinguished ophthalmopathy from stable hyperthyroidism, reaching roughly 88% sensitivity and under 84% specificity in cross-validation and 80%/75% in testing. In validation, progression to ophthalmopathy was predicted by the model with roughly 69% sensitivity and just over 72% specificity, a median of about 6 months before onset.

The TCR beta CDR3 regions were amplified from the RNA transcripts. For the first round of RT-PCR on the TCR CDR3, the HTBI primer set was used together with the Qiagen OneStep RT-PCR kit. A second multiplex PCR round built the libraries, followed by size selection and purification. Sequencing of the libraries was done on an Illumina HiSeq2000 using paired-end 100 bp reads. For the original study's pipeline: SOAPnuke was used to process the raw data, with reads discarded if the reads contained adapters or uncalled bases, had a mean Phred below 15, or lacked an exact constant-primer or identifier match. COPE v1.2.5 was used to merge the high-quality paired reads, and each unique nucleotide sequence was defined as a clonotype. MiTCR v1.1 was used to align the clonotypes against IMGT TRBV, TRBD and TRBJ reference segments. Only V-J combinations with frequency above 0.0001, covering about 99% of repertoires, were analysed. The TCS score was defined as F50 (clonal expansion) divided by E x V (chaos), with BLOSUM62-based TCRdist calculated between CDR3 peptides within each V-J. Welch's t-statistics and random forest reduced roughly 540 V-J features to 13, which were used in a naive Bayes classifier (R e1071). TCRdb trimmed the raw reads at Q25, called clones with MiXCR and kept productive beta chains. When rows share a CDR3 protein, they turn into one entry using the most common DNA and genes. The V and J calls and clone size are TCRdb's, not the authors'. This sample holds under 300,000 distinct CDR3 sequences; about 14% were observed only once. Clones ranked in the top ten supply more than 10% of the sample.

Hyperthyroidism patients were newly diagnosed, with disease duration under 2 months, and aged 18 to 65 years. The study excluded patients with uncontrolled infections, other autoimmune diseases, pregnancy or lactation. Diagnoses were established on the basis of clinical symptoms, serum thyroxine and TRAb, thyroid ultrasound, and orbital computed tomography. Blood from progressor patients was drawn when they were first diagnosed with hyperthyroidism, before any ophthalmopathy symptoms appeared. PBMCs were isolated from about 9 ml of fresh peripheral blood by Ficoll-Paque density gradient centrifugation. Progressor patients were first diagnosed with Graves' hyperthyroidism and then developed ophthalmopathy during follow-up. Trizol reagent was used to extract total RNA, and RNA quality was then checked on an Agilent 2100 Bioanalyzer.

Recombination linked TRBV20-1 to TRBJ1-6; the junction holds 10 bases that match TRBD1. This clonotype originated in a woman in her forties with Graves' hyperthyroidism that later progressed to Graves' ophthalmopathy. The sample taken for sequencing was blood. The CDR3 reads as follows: CSARDRDRGNSPLHS. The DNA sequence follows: TGCAGTGCTAGAGATCGGGACAGGGGTAATTCACCCCTCCACTCT.